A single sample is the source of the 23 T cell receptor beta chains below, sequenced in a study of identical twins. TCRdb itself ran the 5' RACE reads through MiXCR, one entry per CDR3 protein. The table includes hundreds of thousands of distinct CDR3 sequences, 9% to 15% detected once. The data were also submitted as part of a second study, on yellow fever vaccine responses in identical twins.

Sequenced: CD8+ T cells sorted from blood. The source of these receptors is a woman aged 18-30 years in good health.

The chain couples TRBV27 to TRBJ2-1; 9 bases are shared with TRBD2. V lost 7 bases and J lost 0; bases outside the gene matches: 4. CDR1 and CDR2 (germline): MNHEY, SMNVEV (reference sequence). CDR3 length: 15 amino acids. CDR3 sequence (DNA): TGTGCCAGCACCGCGGGAGGGCCCTCCTACAATGAGCAGTTCTTC. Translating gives CASTAGGPSYNEQFF.

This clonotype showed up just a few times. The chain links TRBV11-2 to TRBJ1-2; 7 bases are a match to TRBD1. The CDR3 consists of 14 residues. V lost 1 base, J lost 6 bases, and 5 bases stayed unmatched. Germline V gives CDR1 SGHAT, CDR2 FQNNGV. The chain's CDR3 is CASSLGGQVNGYTF. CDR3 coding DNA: TGTGCCAGCAGCTTAGGTGGACAGGTGAATGGCTACACCTTC.

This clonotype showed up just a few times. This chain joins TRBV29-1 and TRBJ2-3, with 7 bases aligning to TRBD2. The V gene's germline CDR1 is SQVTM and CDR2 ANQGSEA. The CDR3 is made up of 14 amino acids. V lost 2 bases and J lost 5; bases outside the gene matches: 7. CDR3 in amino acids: CSVESAGVKDTQYF. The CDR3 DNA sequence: TGCAGCGTTGAATCGGCGGGAGTAAAAGATACGCAGTATTTT.

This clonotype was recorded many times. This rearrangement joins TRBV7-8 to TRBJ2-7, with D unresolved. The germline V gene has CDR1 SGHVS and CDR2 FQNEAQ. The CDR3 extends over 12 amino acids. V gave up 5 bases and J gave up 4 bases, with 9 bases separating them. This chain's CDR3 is CASSGPDYEQYF. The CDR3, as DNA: TGTGCCAGCAGCGGTCCGGATTACGAGCAGTACTTC.

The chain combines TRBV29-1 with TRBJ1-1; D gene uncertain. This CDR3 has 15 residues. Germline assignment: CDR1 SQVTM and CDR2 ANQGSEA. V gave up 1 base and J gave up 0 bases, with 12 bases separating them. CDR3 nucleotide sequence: TGCAGCGTTGAAGGTTCAGGCTGGATGAACACTGAAGCTTTCTTT. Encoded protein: CSVEGSGWMNTEAFF.

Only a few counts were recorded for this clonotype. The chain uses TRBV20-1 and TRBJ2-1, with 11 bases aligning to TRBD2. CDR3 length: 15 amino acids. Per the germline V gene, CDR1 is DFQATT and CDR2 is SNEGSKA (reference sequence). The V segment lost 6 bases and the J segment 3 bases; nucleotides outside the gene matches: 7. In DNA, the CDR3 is TGCAGTGCACGGGGACTAGCGGAGATCTACAATGAGCAGTTCTTC. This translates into CSARGLAEIYNEQFF.

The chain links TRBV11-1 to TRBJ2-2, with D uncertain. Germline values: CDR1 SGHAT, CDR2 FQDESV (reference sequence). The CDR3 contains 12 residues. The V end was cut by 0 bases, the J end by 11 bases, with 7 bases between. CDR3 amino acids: CASSLARDELFF. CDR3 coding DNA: TGTGCCAGCAGCTTAGCGAGAGATGAGCTGTTTTTT.

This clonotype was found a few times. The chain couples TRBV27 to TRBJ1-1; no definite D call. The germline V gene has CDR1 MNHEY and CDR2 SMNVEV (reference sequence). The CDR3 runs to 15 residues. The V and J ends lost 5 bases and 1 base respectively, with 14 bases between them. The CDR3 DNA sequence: TGTGCCAGCAGTCCCTACCTCGGACGGAACACTGAAGCTTTCTTT. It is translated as CASSPYLGRNTEAFF.

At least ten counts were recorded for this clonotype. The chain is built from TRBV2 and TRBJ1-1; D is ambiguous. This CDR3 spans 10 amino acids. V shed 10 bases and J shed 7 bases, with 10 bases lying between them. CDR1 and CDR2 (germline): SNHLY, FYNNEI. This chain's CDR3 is CATMGIEAFF. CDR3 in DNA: TGTGCCACCATGGGCATTGAAGCTTTCTTT.

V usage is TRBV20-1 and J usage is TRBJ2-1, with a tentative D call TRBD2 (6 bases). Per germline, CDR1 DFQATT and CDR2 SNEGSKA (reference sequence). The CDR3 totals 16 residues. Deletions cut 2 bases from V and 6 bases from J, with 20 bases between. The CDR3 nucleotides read TGCAGTGCTAGACCTCAAATGGGGACTTGGATCAATGAGCAGTTCTTC. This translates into CSARPQMGTWINEQFF.

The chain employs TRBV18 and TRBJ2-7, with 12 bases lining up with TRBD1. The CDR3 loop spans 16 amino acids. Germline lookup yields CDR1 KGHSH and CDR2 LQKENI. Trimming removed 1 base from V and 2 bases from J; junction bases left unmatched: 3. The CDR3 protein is CASSPHGTGGPYEQYV. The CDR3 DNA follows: TGTGCCAGCTCACCACACGGGACAGGGGGCCCCTACGAGCAGTACGTC.

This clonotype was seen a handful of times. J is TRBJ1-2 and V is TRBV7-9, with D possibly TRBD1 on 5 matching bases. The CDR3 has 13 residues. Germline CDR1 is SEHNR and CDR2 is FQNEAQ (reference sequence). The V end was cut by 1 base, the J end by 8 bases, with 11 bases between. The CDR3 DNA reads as TGTGCCAGCAGCTTAGGGGACGTCGGAGGCTACACCTTC. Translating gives CASSLGDVGGYTF.

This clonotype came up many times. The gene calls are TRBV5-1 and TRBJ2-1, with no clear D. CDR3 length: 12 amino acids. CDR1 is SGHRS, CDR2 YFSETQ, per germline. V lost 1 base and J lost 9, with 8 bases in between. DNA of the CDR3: TGCGCCAGCAGCTTGAACACCCCTGAGCAGTTCTTC. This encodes CASSLNTPEQFF.

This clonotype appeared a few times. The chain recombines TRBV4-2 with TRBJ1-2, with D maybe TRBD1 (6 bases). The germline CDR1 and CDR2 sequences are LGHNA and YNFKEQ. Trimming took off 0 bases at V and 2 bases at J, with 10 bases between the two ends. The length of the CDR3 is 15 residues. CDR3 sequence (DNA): TGTGCCAGCAGCCAAGAAGGACAGTCAAACTATGGCTACACCTTC. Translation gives CASSQEGQSNYGYTF.

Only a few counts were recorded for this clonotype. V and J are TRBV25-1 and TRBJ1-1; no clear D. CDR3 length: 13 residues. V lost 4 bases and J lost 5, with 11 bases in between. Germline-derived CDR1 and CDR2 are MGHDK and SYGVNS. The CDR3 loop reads CASSVLGGTEAFF. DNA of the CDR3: TGTGCCAGCAGTGTGCTTGGAGGGACTGAAGCTTTCTTT.

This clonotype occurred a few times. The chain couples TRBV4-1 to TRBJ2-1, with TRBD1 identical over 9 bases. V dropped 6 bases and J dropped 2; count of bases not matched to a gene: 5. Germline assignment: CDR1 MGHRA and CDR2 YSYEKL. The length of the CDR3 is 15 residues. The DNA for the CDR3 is TGCGCCAGCAGGGACCGGGACAGGGCCTACAATGAGCAGTTCTTC. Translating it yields CASRDRDRAYNEQFF.

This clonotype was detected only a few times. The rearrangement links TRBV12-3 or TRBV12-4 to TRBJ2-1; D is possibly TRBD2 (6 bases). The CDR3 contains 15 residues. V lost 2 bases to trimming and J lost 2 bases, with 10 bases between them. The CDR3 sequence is CASSLSGQTYNEQFF. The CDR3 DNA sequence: TGTGCCAGCAGTTTAAGCGGGCAAACCTACAATGAGCAGTTCTTC.

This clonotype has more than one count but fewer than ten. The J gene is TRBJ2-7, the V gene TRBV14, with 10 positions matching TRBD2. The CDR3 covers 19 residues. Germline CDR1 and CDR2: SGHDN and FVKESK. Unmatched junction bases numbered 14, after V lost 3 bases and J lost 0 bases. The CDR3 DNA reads TGTGCCAGCAGCCAGAAGGGACCTCGGACTAGCGGAGGCTCCTACGAGCAGTACTTC. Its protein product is CASSQKGPRTSGGSYEQYF.

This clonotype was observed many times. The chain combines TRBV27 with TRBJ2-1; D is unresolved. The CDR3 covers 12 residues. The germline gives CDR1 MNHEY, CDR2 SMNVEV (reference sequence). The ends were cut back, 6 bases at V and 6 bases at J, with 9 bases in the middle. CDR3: CASSTGGNEQFF. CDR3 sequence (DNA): TGTGCCAGCAGCACGGGCGGCAATGAGCAGTTCTTC.

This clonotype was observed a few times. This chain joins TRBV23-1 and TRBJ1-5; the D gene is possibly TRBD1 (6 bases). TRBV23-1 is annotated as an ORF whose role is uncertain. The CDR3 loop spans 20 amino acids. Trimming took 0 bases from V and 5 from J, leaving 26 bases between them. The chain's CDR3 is CASSQSKPKMTGSAHQPQHF. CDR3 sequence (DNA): TGCGCCAGCAGTCAATCTAAACCTAAAATGACAGGCTCAGCTCATCAGCCCCAGCATTTT.

In DNA form, the CDR3 reads TGTGCCAGCAGTTACTCGGGTGGGGCAGATACGCAGTATTTT. Protein: CASSYSGGADTQYF. This chain uses TRBV6-5 with TRBJ2-3; D uncertain. V was pared by 0 bases and J by 4 bases, with 8 bases between. Germline lookup yields CDR1 MNHEY and CDR2 SVGAGI. The CDR3 is 14 residues long.

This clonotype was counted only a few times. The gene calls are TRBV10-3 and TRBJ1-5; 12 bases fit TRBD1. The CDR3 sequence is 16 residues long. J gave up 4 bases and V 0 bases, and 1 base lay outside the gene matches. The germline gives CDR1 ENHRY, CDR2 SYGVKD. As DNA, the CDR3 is TGTGCCATCAGTGAGTCGGGACAGGGGGCGAATCAGCCCCAGCATTTT. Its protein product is CAISESGQGANQPQHF.

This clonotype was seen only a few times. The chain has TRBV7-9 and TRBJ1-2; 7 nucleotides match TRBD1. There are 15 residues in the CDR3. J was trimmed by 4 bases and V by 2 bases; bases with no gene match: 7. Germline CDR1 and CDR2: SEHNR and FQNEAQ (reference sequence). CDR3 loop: CASSLNIGGTYGYTF. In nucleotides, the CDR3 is TGTGCCAGCAGCTTAAATATAGGGGGCACCTATGGCTACACCTTC. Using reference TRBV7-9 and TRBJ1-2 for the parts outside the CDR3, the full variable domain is DTGVSQNPRHKITKRGQNVTFRCDPISEHNRLYWYRQTLGQGPEFLTYFQNEAQLEKSRLLSDRFSAERPKGSFSTLEIQRTEQGDSAMYLCASSLNIGGTYGYTFGSGTRLTVV.